This T cell receptor (beta chain) comes out of a study of T-cell memory formation after mild COVID-19. TCRdb re-analysed the 5' RACE reads in MiXCR, keeping a single row per CDR3 protein. The data hold about 170,000 distinct CDR3 sequences, with roughly 13% observed a single time. In its sample, this clonotype was seen a few times. The antigen remains undetermined. Findings and caveats of the study: Memory cells collected pre-infection included some clones that later responded, suggesting cross-reactive memory joined.

The CDR3 spans 16 residues. V lost 7 bases, J lost 5 bases, and 20 bases lay in between. Germline values: CDR1 MNHNS, CDR2 SASEGT. The TCR sequence derives from a man younger than 35 who had mild COVID-19 (a few samples of this study predate the infection). Cell type and time point are not known. Input material: PBMCs or a T cell subset sorted from them (not recorded which). The chain is built from TRBV6-1 and TRBJ1-4; TRBD1 might be the D (5 bases). Written as DNA, the CDR3 is TGTGCCAGCACATACCTGACCGGGACCCCCAATGAAAAACTGTTTTTT. Protein sequence: CASTYLTGTPNEKLFF.